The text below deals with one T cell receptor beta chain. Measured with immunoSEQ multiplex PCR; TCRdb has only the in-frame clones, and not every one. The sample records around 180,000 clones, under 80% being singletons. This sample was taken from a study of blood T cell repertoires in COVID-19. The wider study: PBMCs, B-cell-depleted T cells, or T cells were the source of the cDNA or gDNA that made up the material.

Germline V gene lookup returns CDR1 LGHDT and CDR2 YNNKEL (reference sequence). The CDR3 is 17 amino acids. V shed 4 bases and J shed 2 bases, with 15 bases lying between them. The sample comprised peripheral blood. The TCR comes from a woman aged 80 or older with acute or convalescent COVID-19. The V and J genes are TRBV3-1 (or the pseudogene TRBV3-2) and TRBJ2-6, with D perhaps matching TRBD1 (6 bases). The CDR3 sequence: CASSLWGQGAGANVLTF. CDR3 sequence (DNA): TGTGCCAGCAGCCTCTGGGGGCAGGGCGCTGGGGCCAACGTCCTGACTTTC.